One sample yielded the 11 T cell receptor beta chains listed below, sequenced in a study of cytomegalovirus exposure and HLA in healthy donors. PCR used 60 Vbeta primers and 13 Jbeta primers. Sequenced by immunoSEQ multiplex PCR; TCRdb stores in-frame clones only, minus some. The sample has about 130,000 clones; 70% to 85% are singletons. The specimen was PBMCs. These receptors were taken from a woman aged 45 to 65 in good health and CMV-seronegative.

The gene calls are TRBV4-1 and TRBJ1-5; perhaps TRBD1 as D (5 bases). Germline CDR1 is MGHRA and CDR2 is YSYEKL. The CDR3 is 17 amino acids. Trimming took off 7 bases at V and 6 bases at J, with 25 bases between the two ends. The CDR3 DNA reads TGCGCCAGCATATATTTGGCAGGGAGGGTAATGTGTCAGCCCCAGCATTTT. This codes for CASIYLAGRVMCQPQHF.

This clone was detected once. The chain employs TRBV5-4 and TRBJ2-1; possibly TRBD1 for D (6 bases). CDR1 and CDR2 from the germline V gene are SGHNT and YYREEE (reference sequence). This CDR3 contains 15 residues. Trimming removed 3 bases at V and 2 bases at J, with 12 bases between. The CDR3 DNA follows: TGTGCCAGCAGCTGGGATTCAGGGGCCTACAATGAGCAGTTCTTC. This codes for CASSWDSGAYNEQFF. Complete variable domain (other parts from reference TRBV5-4 and TRBJ2-1): ETGVTQSPTHLIKTRGQQVTLRCSSQSGHNTVSWYQQALGQGPQFIFQYYREEENGRGNFPPRFSGLQFPNYSSELNVNALELDDSALYLCASSWDSGAYNEQFFGPGTRLTVL.

This chain uses TRBV5-4 with TRBJ2-1; TRBD2 matches 11 bases. V trimming: 4 bases; J trimming: 2 bases; junction bases outside the gene matches: 5. There are 16 residues in the CDR3. Germline V gives CDR1 SGHNT, CDR2 YYREEE (reference sequence). The CDR3 region is CASSPGLAGPYNEQFF. CDR3 DNA sequence: TGTGCCAGCAGCCCAGGACTAGCGGGCCCCTACAATGAGCAGTTCTTC.

The chain recombines TRBV2 with TRBJ2-3; D not resolved. The CDR3 has 12 amino acids. The germline V gene has CDR1 SNHLY and CDR2 FYNNEI. The V gene lost 6 bases and the J gene lost 6 bases, with 10 bases spanning the gap. CDR3 region: CASRELEDTQYF. DNA of the CDR3: TGTGCCAGCAGGGAACTGGAGGATACGCAGTATTTT.

The rearrangement links TRBV4-2 to TRBJ1-1; TRBD1 aligns across 8 bases. The CDR3 has 14 residues. The V gene's germline CDR1 is LGHNA and CDR2 YNFKEQ. The trim removed 1 base at V and 4 bases at J, leaving 2 bases unmatched. CDR3 DNA sequence: TGTGCCAGCAGCCAAGGGACAGGGACCACTGAAGCTTTCTTT. This gives the protein CASSQGTGTTEAFF.

This clone came up once. This sequence joins TRBV28 and TRBJ2-5, with 8 bases fitting TRBD1. The better agreement between TRBJ2-7 and the DNA end casts doubt on the J call. This CDR3 comprises 13 residues. Germline-derived CDR1 and CDR2 are MDHEN and SYDVKM. As DNA, the CDR3 is TGTGCCAGTCAGGGGGCGCTTACCTACGAGCAGTACTTC. Protein sequence: CASQGALTYEQYF.

The chain is built from TRBV19 and TRBJ1-5, with TRBD1 as a possible D gene (5 bases). Trimming pared 3 bases from V and 6 bases from J, leaving 15 bases between. Per germline, CDR1 LNHDA and CDR2 SQIVND (reference sequence). CDR3 size: 15 residues. The DNA for the CDR3 is TGTGCCAGTAGTATTCCCGGGGGGGTTGGTCAGCCCCAGCATTTT. Its protein is CASSIPGGVGQPQHF.

The gene calls are TRBV5-6 and TRBJ2-1; 9 nucleotides agree with TRBD2. The CDR3 consists of 13 residues. V shed 1 base, J shed 12 bases, and the junction held 5 bases outside the gene matches. The V gene's germline CDR1 is SGHDT and CDR2 YYEEEE. The CDR3 spells CASSLPSGKVQFF. CDR3 bases: TGTGCCAGCAGCTTGCCTAGCGGGAAGGTGCAGTTCTTC. The whole variable domain, filled in from reference TRBV5-6 and TRBJ2-1, reads DAGVTQSPTHLIKTRGQQVTLRCSPKSGHDTVSWYQQALGQGPQFIFQYYEEEERQRGNFPDRFSGHQFPNYSSELNVNALLLGDSALYLCASSLPSGKVQFFGPGTRLTVL.

The rearrangement joins TRBV29-1 to TRBJ1-4, with 7 bases fitting TRBD1. V trimming: 6 bases; J trimming: 7 bases; junction bases outside the gene matches: 14. The V gene's germline CDR1 is SQVTM and CDR2 ANQGSEA. The CDR3 spans 15 residues. CDR3 protein: CSVAGTDVDGEKLFF. For the CDR3, the DNA is TGCAGCGTCGCCGGGACAGACGTAGATGGTGAAAAACTGTTTTTT.

V gene TRBV27 combines with J gene TRBJ2-5; 10 nucleotides line up with TRBD1. CDR3 length: 15 amino acids. Germline trimming cut 4 bases from V and 4 bases from J; bases unmatched to any gene: 6. Germline V lookup: CDR1 MNHEY, CDR2 SMNVEV (reference sequence). The chain's CDR3 is CASSSHRQGAETQYF. The CDR3 DNA reads as TGTGCCAGCAGTTCGCACCGACAGGGGGCAGAGACCCAGTACTTC.

The chain has TRBV19 and TRBJ2-2; 8 bases line up with TRBD1. This CDR3 is 15 amino acids long. Trimming cost V 2 bases and J 2 bases; bases outside gene matches: 1. The germline gives CDR1 LNHDA, CDR2 SQIVND (reference sequence). In DNA, the CDR3 is TGTGCCAGTAGTATAACAGGGGGTAACACCGGGGAGCTGTTTTTT. Protein sequence: CASSITGGNTGELFF.